These 13 T cell receptor beta chains were sequenced from one sample in a study of T cells in Graves' hyperthyroidism and ophthalmopathy. RNA transcripts gave rise to amplified TCR beta CDR3 regions. The primer set for the first-round RT-PCR of the TCR CDR3 was HTBI. TCRdb itself ran the multiplex PCR reads through MiXCR, one entry per CDR3 protein. The sample records 600,000 or so distinct CDR3 sequences, around 15% being singletons. Sequencing was carried out using blood. These TCRs come from a woman aged 25 to 45 with Graves' hyperthyroidism.

This clonotype was seen at least ten times. The rearrangement joins TRBV5-6 to TRBJ1-5; 9 nucleotides agree with TRBD1. Germline V gene data show CDR1 as SGHDT and CDR2 as YYEEEE. The CDR3 is 17 amino acids. V was pared by 2 bases and J by 6 bases, with 12 bases of the junction left unmatched. CDR3 amino acids: CASSLQRDRVRGQPQHF. The CDR3 nucleotides are TGTGCCAGCAGCTTACAGCGGGACAGGGTTCGGGGTCAGCCCCAGCATTTT.

The CDR3: CASKTVYLTGELFF. The CDR3 nucleotides read TGTGCCAGCAAAACTGTTTATCTCACCGGGGAGCTGTTTTTT. This chain joins TRBV12-3 or TRBV12-4 and TRBJ2-2; D gene unclear. The CDR3 is 14 residues long. The V and J ends lost 7 bases and 4 bases respectively, with 13 bases between them.

This clonotype was seen ten or more times. This chain's CDR3 is CASSFGQGASEQFF. As DNA, the CDR3 is TGTGCCAGCAGTTTCGGCCAGGGGGCTAGTGAGCAGTTCTTC. The chain recombines TRBV12-3 or TRBV12-4 with TRBJ2-1; 8 bases are shared with TRBD1. The CDR3 is 14 residues long. The V gene end was trimmed by 3 bases and the J gene end by 9 bases; junction bases not matched to a gene: 7.

This clonotype occurred many times. This sequence joins TRBV6-1 and TRBJ2-7, with 14 bases identical to TRBD2. Germline V gene lookup returns CDR1 MNHNS and CDR2 SASEGT. This CDR3 contains 14 residues. V lost 6 bases and J lost 6; bases outside the gene matches: 4. CDR3 protein: CASSPGLAGAEQYF. CDR3 in DNA: TGTGCCAGCAGCCCGGGACTAGCGGGAGCCGAGCAGTACTTC.

The rearrangement joins TRBV13 to TRBJ2-5; a possible D gene is TRBD1 (6 bases). CDR3 length: 14 residues. Per germline, CDR1 PRHDT and CDR2 FYEKMQ (reference sequence). V was pared by 4 bases and J by 3 bases, with 12 bases between. The CDR3 reads CASSSTWTEETQYF. The CDR3 coding sequence is TGTGCCAGCAGCTCGACTTGGACAGAAGAGACCCAGTACTTC.

This clonotype was found many times. The chain recombines TRBV29-1 with TRBJ2-7; D not resolved. Trimming cost V 4 bases and J 3 bases, with 10 bases left between them. The CDR3 length is 12 residues. Germline CDR1 reads SQVTM; CDR2 reads ANQGSEA. CDR3 region: CSVGGDIYEQYF. CDR3 coding DNA: TGCAGCGTTGGAGGCGATATCTACGAGCAGTACTTC.

This clonotype has just one count. The rearrangement links TRBV9 to TRBJ2-7; TRBD2 agrees at 7 bases. The J segment lost 3 bases and the V segment lost 4 bases, leaving 10 bases of the junction unmatched. Per germline, CDR1 SGDLS and CDR2 YYNGEE. The CDR3 extends over 15 amino acids. CDR3 nucleotides: TGTGCCAGCAGCCCACACCCGGGGGGACGCTACGAGCAGTACTTC. This sequence encodes CASSPHPGGRYEQYF.

This chain connects TRBV4-3 to TRBJ2-3; possible D gene TRBD2, 7 bases. V was pared by 3 bases and J by 1 base, with 20 bases between. The germline V gene has CDR1 LGHNA and CDR2 YSLEER. The CDR3 is 18 residues long. CDR3 DNA: TGCGCCAGCAGCCAGGGGGTTCGGGGGGCGCTTGGCACAGATACGCAGTATTTT. Its translation is CASSQGVRGALGTDTQYF.

Many counts were recorded for this clonotype. The chain recombines TRBV12-3 or TRBV12-4 with TRBJ2-1, with 8 nucleotides matching TRBD1. The CDR3 is 16 amino acids. Trimming at V came to 6 bases and at J to 9 bases, leaving 16 bases not matched to a gene. The CDR3 nucleotides read TGTGCCAGCAGCGAGATGACAGGGGCTCTAAAGAGTGAGCAGTTCTTC. This translates into CASSEMTGALKSEQFF.

To note about this clonotype: A much more abundant neighbour one base away suggests this may be a read error. This rearrangement joins TRBV11-3 to TRBJ2-1; 9 bases match TRBD2. The J call is uncertain, as TRBJ2-7 better fits the DNA end. The CDR3 totals 16 residues. Germline lookup yields CDR1 SGHNT and CDR2 YENEEA. DNA for the CDR3: TGTGCCAGCAGCCCCCAAGCGGGAGGCCTCAACAATGAGCAGTACTTC. Protein: CASSPQAGGLNNEQYF.

The rearrangement joins TRBV7-9 to TRBJ1-1; D gene ambiguous. V was trimmed by 1 base and J by 1 base, leaving 7 bases between them. The length of the CDR3 is 14 residues. CDR1 is SEHNR, CDR2 FQNEAQ, per germline (reference sequence). The CDR3 spells CASSLGSWNTEAFF. In DNA, the CDR3 is TGTGCCAGCAGCTTAGGGTCTTGGAACACTGAAGCTTTCTTT. The variable domain in full, with the rest retrieved from reference TRBV7-9 and TRBJ1-1, is DTGVSQNPRHKITKRGQNVTFRCDPISEHNRLYWYRQTLGQGPEFLTYFQNEAQLEKSRLLSDRFSAERPKGSFSTLEIQRTEQGDSAMYLCASSLGSWNTEAFFGQGTRLTVV.

This clonotype was counted at least ten times. This chain joins TRBV30 and TRBJ1-1, with 10 positions matching TRBD1. The CDR3 sequence is 13 residues long. Germline values: CDR1 GTSNPN, CDR2 SVGIG (reference sequence). V trimming: 5 bases; J trimming: 0 bases; junction bases outside the gene matches: 0. CDR3 loop: CAWDRGLNTEAFF. CDR3 DNA sequence: TGTGCCTGGGACAGGGGGCTGAACACTGAAGCTTTCTTT.

This clonotype was picked up a small number of times. CDR3 sequence reads: CACSSELLNNSPLHF. The CDR3 DNA reads as TGTGCCTGCTCCTCGGAGCTATTGAATAATTCACCCCTCCACTTT. V gene TRBV30 combines with J gene TRBJ1-6, with D unresolved. The CDR3 contains 15 residues. Trimming cost V 6 bases and J 5 bases, with 17 bases left between them. The germline gives CDR1 GTSNPN, CDR2 SVGIG (reference sequence).